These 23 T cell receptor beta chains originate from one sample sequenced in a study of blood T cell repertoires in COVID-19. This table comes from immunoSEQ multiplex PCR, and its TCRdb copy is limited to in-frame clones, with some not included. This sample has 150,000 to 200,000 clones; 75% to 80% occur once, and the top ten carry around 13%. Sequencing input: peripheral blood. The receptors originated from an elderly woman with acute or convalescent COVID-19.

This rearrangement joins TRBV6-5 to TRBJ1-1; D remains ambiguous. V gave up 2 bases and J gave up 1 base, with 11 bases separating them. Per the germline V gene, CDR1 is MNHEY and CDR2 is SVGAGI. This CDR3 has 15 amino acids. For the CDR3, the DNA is TGTGCCAGCAGTTACCCGCAGGCCCCGAACACTGAAGCTTTCTTT. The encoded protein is CASSYPQAPNTEAFF.

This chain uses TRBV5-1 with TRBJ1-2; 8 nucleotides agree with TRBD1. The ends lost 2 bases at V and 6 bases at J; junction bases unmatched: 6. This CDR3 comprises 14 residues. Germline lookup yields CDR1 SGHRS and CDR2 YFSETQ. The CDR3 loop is CASSFQGARDGYTF. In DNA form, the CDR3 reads TGCGCCAGCAGCTTCCAGGGGGCGCGGGATGGCTACACCTTC.

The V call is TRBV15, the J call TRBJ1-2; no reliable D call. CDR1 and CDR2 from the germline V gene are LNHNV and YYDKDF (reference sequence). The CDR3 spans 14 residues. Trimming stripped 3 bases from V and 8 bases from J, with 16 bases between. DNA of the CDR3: TGTGCCACCAGCAGGGGTGCCGCGGATGTGGGCTACACCTTC. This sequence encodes CATSRGAADVGYTF. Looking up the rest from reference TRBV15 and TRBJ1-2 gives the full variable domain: DAMVIQNPRYQVTQFGKPVTLSCSQTLNHNVMYWYQQKSSQAPKLLFHYYDKDFNNEADTPDNFQSRRPNTSFCFLDIRSPGLGDTAMYLCATSRGAADVGYTFGSGTRLTVV.

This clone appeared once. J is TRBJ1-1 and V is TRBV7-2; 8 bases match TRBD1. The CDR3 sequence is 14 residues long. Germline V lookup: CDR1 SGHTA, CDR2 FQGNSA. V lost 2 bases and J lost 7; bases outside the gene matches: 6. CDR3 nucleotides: TGTGCCAGCAGCTTATACAGGGGGTTGGATGAAGCTTTCTTT. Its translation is CASSLYRGLDEAFF.

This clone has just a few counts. CDR3 bases: TGTGCCAGCAGTTCTGGGACAAGCACAGATACGCAGTATTTT. This codes for CASSSGTSTDTQYF. V and J are TRBV6-2 or TRBV6-3 and TRBJ2-3; tentative D call: TRBD1 (6 bases). Germline CDR1 and CDR2: MNHEY and SVGEGT. V lost 4 bases and J lost 0, with 8 bases in between. This CDR3 has 14 residues.

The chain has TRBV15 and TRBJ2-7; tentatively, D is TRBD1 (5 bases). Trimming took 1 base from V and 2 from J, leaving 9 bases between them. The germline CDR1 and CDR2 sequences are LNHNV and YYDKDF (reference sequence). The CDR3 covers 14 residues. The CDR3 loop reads CATSRGTGAYEQYF. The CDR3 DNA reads TGTGCCACCAGCAGAGGAACAGGAGCCTACGAGCAGTACTTC.

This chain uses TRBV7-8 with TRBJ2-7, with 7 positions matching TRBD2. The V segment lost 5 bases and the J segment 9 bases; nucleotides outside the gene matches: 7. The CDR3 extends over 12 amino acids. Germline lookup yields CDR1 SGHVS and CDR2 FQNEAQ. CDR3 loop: CASSQGGGTQYF. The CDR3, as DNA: TGTGCCAGCAGCCAGGGCGGGGGAACGCAGTACTTC.

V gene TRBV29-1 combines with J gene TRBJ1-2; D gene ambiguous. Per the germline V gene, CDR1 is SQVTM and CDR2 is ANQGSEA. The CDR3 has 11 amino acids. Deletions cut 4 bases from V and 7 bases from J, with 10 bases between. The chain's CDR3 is CSVVEVSGYTF. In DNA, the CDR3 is TGCAGCGTTGTCGAGGTCTCTGGCTACACCTTC.

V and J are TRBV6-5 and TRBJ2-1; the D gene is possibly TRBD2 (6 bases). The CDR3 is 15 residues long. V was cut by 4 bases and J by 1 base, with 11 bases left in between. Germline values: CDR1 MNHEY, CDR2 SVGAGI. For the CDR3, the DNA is TGTGCCAGCAGTTGGTCTAGCGCGTCCTACAATGAGCAGTTCTTC. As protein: CASSWSSASYNEQFF.

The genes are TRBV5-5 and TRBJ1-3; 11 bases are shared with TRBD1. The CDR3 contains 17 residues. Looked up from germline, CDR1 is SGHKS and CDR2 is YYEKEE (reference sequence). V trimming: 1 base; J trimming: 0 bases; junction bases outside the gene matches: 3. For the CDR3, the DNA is TGTGCCAGCAGCTTGTACGGGACAGGGGGCTCTGGAAACACCATATATTTT. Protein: CASSLYGTGGSGNTIYF.

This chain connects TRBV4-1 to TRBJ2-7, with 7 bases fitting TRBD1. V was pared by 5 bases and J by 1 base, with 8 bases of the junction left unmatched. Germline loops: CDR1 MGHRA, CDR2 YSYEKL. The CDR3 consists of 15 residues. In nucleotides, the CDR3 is TGCGCCAGCAGCATCCGCCCGGGACAGTCCTACGAGCAGTACTTC. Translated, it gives CASSIRPGQSYEQYF.

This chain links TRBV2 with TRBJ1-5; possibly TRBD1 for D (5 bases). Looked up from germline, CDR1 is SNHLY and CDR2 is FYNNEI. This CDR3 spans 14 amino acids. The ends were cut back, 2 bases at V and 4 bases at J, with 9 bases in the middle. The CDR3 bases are TGTGCCAGCAGTGAAAGGGCAGGGAATCAGCCCCAGCATTTT. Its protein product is CASSERAGNQPQHF.

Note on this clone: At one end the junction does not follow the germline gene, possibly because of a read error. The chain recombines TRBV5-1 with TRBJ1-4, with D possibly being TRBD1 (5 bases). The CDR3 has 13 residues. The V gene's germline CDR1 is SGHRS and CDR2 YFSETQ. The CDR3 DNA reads TGCGCCTGCAGGGAGATCGAGAATGAAAAACTGTTTTTT. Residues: CACREIENEKLFF.

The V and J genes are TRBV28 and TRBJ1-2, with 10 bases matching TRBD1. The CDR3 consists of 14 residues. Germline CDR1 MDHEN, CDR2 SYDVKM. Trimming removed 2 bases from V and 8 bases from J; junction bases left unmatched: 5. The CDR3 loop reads CASSLLGQGGGYTF. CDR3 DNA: TGTGCCAGCAGTTTACTAGGACAGGGGGGAGGCTACACCTTC.

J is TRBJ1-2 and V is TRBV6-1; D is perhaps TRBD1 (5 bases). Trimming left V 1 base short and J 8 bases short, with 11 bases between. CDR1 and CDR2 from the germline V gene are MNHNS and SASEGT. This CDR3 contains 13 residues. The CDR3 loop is CASSEGPGGGYTF. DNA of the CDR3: TGTGCCAGCAGTGAAGGCCCGGGGGGAGGCTACACCTTC.

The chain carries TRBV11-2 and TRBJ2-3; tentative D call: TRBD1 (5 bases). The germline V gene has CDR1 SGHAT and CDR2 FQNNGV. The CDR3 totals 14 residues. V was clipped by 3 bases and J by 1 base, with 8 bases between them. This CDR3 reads CASSFSQGTDTQYF. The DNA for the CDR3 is TGTGCCAGCAGCTTCTCACAGGGCACAGATACGCAGTATTTT.

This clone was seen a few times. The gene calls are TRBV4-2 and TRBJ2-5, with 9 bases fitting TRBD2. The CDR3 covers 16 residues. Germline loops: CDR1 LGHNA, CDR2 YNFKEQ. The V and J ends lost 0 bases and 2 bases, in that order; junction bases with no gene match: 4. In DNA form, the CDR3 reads TGTGCCAGCAGCCAAGACGGGACTAGCAGTCAAGAGACCCAGTACTTC. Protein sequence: CASSQDGTSSQETQYF.

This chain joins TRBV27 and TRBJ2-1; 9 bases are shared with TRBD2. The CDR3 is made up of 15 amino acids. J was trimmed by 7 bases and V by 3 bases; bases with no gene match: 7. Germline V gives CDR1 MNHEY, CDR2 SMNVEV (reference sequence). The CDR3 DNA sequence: TGTGCCAGCAGTTTTGATAGCGGGAGATATAATGAGCAGTTCTTC. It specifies CASSFDSGRYNEQFF.

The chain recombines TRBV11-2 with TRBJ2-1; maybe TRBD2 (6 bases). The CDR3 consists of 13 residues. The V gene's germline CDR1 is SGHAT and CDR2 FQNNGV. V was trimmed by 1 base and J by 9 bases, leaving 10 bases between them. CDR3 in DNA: TGTGCCAGCAGCTTAGGCCGGGGAGGTGAGCAGTTCTTC. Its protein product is CASSLGRGGEQFF. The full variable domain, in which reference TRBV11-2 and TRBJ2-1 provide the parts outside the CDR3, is EAGVAQSPRYKIIEKRQSVAFWCNPISGHATLYWYQQILGQGPKLLIQFQNNGVVDDSQLPKDRFSAERLKGVDSTLKIQPAKLEDSAVYLCASSLGRGGEQFFGPGTRLTVL.

DNA for the CDR3: TGTGCCAGCCGCCGGGGATTCACAGATACGCAGTATTTT. This translates into CASRRGFTDTQYF. The V gene is TRBV6-5, the J gene TRBJ2-3; D perhaps matches TRBD2 (5 bases). The length of the CDR3 is 13 residues. Trimming cost V 8 bases and J 2 bases, with 11 bases left between them. Germline CDR1 and CDR2: MNHEY and SVGAGI.

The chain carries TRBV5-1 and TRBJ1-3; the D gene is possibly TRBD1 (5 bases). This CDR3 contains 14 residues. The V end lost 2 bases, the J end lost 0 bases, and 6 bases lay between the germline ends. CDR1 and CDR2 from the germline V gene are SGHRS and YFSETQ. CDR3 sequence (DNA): TGCGCCAGCAGCTTAGGGGACTCTGGAAACACCATATATTTT. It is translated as CASSLGDSGNTIYF.

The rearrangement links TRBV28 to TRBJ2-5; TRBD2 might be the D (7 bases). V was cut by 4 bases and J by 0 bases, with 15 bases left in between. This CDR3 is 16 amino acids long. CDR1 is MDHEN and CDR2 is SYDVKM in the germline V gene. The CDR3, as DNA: TGTGCCAGCAGTTCCCACGGCGGGGGCTACCAAGAGACCCAGTACTTC. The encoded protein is CASSSHGGGYQETQYF.

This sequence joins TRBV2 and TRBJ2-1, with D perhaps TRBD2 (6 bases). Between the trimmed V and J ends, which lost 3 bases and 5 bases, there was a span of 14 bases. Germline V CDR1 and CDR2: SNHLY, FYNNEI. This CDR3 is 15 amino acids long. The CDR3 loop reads CASSDPQRADNEQFF. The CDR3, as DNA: TGTGCCAGCAGTGACCCCCAGCGGGCAGACAATGAGCAGTTCTTC.